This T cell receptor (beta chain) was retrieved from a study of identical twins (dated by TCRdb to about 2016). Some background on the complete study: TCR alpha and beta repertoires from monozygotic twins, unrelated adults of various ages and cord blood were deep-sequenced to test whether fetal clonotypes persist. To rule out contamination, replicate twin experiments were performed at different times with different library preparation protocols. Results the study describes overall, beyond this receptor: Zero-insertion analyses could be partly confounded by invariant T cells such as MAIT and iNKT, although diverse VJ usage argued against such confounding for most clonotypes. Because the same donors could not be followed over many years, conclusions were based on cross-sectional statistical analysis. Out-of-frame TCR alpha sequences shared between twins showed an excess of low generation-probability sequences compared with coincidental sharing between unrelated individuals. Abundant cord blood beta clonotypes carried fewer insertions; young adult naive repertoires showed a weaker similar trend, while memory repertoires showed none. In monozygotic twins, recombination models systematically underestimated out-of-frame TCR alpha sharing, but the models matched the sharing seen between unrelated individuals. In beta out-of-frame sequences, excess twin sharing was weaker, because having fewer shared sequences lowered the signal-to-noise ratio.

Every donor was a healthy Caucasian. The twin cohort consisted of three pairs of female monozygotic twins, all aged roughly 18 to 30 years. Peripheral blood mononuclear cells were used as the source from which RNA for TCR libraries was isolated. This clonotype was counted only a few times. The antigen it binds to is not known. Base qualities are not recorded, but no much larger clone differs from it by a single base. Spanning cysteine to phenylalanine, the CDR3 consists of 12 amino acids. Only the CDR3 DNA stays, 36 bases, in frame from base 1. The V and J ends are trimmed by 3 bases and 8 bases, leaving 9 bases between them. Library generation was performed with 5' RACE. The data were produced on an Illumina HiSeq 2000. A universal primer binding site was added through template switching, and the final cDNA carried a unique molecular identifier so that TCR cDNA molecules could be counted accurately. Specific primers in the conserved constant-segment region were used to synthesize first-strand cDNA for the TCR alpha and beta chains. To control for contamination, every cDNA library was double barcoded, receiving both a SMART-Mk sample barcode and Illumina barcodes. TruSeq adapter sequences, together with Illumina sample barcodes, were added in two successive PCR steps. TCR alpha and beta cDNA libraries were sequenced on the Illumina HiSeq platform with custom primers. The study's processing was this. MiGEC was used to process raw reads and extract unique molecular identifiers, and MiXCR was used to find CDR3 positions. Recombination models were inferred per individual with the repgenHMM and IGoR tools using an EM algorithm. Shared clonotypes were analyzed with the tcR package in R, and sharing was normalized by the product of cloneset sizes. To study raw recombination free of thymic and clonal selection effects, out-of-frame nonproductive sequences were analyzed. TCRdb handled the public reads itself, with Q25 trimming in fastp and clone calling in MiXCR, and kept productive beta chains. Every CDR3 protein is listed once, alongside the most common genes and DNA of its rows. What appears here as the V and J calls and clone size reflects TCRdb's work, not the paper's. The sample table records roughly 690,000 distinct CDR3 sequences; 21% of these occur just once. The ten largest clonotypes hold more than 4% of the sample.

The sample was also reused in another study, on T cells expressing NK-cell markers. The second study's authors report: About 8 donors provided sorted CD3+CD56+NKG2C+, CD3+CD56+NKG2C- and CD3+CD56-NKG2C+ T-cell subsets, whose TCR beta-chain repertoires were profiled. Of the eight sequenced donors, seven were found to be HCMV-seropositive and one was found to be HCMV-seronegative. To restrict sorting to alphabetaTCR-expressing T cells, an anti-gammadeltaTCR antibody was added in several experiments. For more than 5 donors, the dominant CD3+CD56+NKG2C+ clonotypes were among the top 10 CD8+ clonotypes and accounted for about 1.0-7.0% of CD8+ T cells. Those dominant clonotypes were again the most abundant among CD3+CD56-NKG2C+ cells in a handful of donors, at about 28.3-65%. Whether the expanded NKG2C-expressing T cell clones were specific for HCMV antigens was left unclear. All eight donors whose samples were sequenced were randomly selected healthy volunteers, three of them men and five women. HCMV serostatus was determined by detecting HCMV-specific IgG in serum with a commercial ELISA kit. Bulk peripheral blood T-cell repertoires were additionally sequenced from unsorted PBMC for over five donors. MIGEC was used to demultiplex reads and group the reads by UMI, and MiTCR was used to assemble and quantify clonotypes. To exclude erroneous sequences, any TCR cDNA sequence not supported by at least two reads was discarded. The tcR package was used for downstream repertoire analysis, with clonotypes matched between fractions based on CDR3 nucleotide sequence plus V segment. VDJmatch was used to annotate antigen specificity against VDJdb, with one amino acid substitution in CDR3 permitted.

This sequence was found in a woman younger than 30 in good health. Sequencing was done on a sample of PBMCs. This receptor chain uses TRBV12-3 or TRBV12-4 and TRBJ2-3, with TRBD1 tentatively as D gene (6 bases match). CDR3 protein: CASSFYRATQYF. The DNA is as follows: TGTGCCAGCAGTTTCTACAGGGCTACGCAGTATTTT.